This entry lists 6 T cell receptor beta chains sequenced from one sample in a study of T cell clonality in common variable immunodeficiency. Their antigens are not known. The method was immunoSEQ multiplex PCR; TCRdb's version includes in-frame clones alone and lacks a portion of them. The repertoire yields more than 20,000 clones, none seen only once; the top ten contain about 2%. Findings and caveats of the study: In common variable immunodeficiency, TCR beta chains reportedly carried fewer deletions and N-nucleotide insertions.

Material: peripheral blood mononuclear cells. The receptors shown here come from a human donor with common variable immunodeficiency.

In this sample, this clone turned up many times. The sequence runs out 3 residues before the end of the CDR3; the remainder is reconstructed from the germline J gene. V gene TRBV20-1 combines with J gene TRBJ1-1; 7 bases fit TRBD1. Germline values: CDR1 DFQATT, CDR2 SNEGSKA (reference sequence). This CDR3 contains 14 residues. The CDR3 region is CSAYRDSLSSGAFF. CDR3 DNA, as far as it was read: TGCAGTGCTTACAGGGACAGCCTATCATCAGGG.

This clone was counted many times. Read sequence stops 3 residues before the CDR3 end, and the germline J gene provides the missing end. The V and J genes are TRBV20-1 and TRBJ1-5, with D unresolved. Looked up from germline, CDR1 is DFQATT and CDR2 is SNEGSKA (reference sequence). The CDR3 has 14 residues. Trimming left V 1 base short and J 5 bases short, with 12 bases between. CDR3 bases read: TGCAGTGCTAGAGCCCCGGGTCTATATCAGCCC. Translating it yields CSARAPGLYQP. Given in full, the CDR3 is CSARAPGLYQPQHF.

This clone was seen ten or more times. The read halts 3 residues ahead of the CDR3 end, with the missing end drawn from the germline J gene. The chain is built from TRBV5-1 and TRBJ1-1, with D possibly TRBD1 on 6 matching bases. CDR1 is SGHRS, CDR2 YFSETQ, per germline. The V end was cut by 3 bases, the J end by 1 base, with 10 bases between. CDR3 length: 14 amino acids. CDR3 region: CASSYRVENTEAFF. Incomplete CDR3 DNA: TGCGCCAGCAGCTACAGGGTGGAGAACACTGAA.

This clone was picked up many times. The read gets to within 3 residues of the CDR3 end, and the germline J gene fills in the rest. This sequence joins TRBV10-3 and TRBJ2-6, with D unresolved. CDR3 length: 15 residues. V shed 4 bases and J shed 0 bases, with 7 bases lying between them. Germline values: CDR1 ENHRY, CDR2 SYGVKD. The CDR3 bases that were read are TGTGCCATCAGTGCGTCAGGCTCTGGGGCCAACGTC. It codes for CAISASGSGANV. In full, the CDR3 reads CAISASGSGANVLTF.

Ten or more counts support this clone. Read coverage stops 3 residues before the CDR3 terminus; the germline J gene supplies the remainder. J is TRBJ2-7 and V is TRBV12-3 or TRBV12-4, with D maybe TRBD1 (5 bases). The CDR3 contains 14 residues. Trimming took 4 bases from V and 4 from J, leaving 14 bases between them. CDR3 DNA (partial): TGTGCCAGCAGTTCAATCTCGACAGTTTACGAG. It specifies CASSSISTVYE. The entire CDR3 sequence reads CASSSISTVYEQYF.

CDR3 in amino acids: CSATPDSLRGLYGYTF. The sequenced part of the CDR3 DNA is TGCAGTGCTACCCCGGACAGTCTCAGGGGTCTCTATGGC. The chain joins TRBV20-1 to TRBJ1-2; possibly TRBD1 for D (6 bases). The read stops 3 residues short of the end of the CDR3; the missing end is completed from the germline J gene. The CDR3 runs 16 residues. V was shortened by 4 bases and J by 4 bases, with 22 bases between the two germline ends. Germline V gives CDR1 DFQATT, CDR2 SNEGSKA (reference sequence).